This entry describes one T cell receptor (beta chain). The sample's treatment: oral pan-JAK inhibitor, 5-10 mg twice daily. The data belong to a study of CD8+ T cells in alopecia areata. Study context: The protocol delivered tofacitinib for 6 to 18 months, then withdrew it for 6 months.

Following RNA extraction, reverse transcription yielded cDNA that acted as the sequencing template. Generated by immunoSEQ multiplex PCR, the TCRdb table keeps only in-frame clones and is missing some. Here the sample spans roughly 100,000 clones, around 86% being singletons. The CDR3 totals 14 residues. Trimming stripped 4 bases from V and 1 base from J, with 10 bases between. The germline V gene encodes CDR1 MNHEY and CDR2 SMNVEV (reference sequence). The V call is TRBV27, the J call TRBJ2-5; D call uncertain. The source material was CD8+ T cells sorted from blood, sampled between weeks 30 and 35, from a patient treated with tofacitinib. This sequence was found in a human donor with alopecia areata. As DNA, the CDR3 is TGTGCCAGCAGTTCTCTAGGCAGCCAAGAGACCCAGTACTTC. This gives the protein CASSSLGSQETQYF.